This T cell receptor (beta chain) was sequenced during a study of regulatory T cells in long-lasting Graves disease. The time point denotes: newly diagnosed GD, antithyroid drugs for less than 3 months. Preparation of the TCR library used RNA extracted from PBMCs. This clonotype is a singleton in its sample. J lost 3 bases, V lost 5 bases, and 6 bases had no gene match. Germline V lookup: CDR1 SEHNR, CDR2 FQNEAQ (reference sequence). This CDR3 contains 14 residues. Library construction for TCR beta used iRepertoire HTBI primers and Arm-PCR of CDR3 regions. MiXCR, run by TCRdb on the multiplex PCR reads, gives a single entry per CDR3 protein. The sample carries approximately 310,000 distinct CDR3 sequences, under 20% recorded once.

The chain uses TRBV7-9 and TRBJ2-7; 8 positions match TRBD1. Sequencing was performed on peripheral blood mononuclear cells (PBMCs), taken at new diagnosis, from a patient treated with antithyroid drugs. The receptor was derived from a female donor with Graves disease. CDR3 coding DNA: TGTGCCAGCAGCCGTAACAGGGGGAGCTACGAGCAGTACTTC. Encoded protein: CASSRNRGSYEQYF.